The present T cell receptor (beta chain) was sequenced within a study of shared clonotypes between healthy human individuals. Several immunoSEQ 96-well plates shared each subset's DNA, each plate a replicate. On sorted subsets, replicate PCRs used approximately 190 ng DNA, or 27,000 or so T cell genomes. The repertoire was sequenced with immunoSEQ multiplex PCR; TCRdb's copy has only in-frame clones and lacks some. The sample has about 700,000 clones, roughly nine tenths seen once. Naive CD8 isolation took CD45RO-negative cells positively selected for CCR7 and excluded terminally differentiated effector memory CD45RA+ cells. The CDR3 consists of 14 residues. V was clipped by 0 bases and J by 6 bases, with 12 bases between them. Germline CDR1 reads MGHRA; CDR2 reads YSYEKL.

This receptor was obtained from a man aged 30 to 39 in good health. Sequencing was carried out using naive CD8+ T cells sorted from blood. The chain recombines TRBV4-1 with TRBJ2-7; the D gene is possibly TRBD2 (6 bases). The CDR3 DNA reads TGCGCCAGCAGCCAAGATCCGGCGGGGAGCGAGCAGTACTTC. This sequence encodes CASSQDPAGSEQYF.